Here is one TCR beta chain with its context. This receptor's antigen is unknown. No base quality values were provided; no much bigger clone lies one nucleotide off. This entry is derived from a study of T cells in Graves' hyperthyroidism and ophthalmopathy (dated by TCRdb to the late 2010s). Background for the entire study: To identify TCR V-J signatures that set the groups apart, the researchers used a discovery cohort of about a hundred patients, made up of fewer than 50 with Graves' ophthalmopathy and about 59 with stable Graves' hyperthyroidism. The approximately 100 discovery patients were divided at random into training and test sets in a 7:3 ratio. An independent validation cohort of fewer than 20 hyperthyroidism patients and roughly 16 patients who later progressed to ophthalmopathy tested prospective prediction of ophthalmopathy. In about 6 Graves' hyperthyroidism patients, the study also compared T-cell repertoires from thyroid tissue with T-cell repertoires from blood. Following sampling, methimazole starting at 30 mg daily was given to hyperthyroidism patients, and high-dose intravenous methylprednisolone was given to ophthalmopathy patients. The paper reports TCR Vbeta CDR3 sequencing of 130 to 150 peripheral blood samples: 40 to 45 ophthalmopathy, about 75 hyperthyroidism and around 17 progressor patients. Study-level results and caveats: A 13 V-J signature model separated ophthalmopathy from stable hyperthyroidism, with approximately 87% sensitivity and approximately 81% specificity in cross-validation and 80%/75% in testing. Sample size was not statistically predetermined, and investigators were not blinded to group allocation. Most expanded thyroid clonotypes (frequency above 0.001) were also found in blood, which suggests that blood repertoires may mirror thyroid immune responses. In validation, the model predicted progression to ophthalmopathy with just under 71% sensitivity and 72% to 85% specificity, a median of 6.5 months before onset.

The CDR3 starts with the cysteine, ends with the phenylalanine, and has 14 residues. Here the CDR3 DNA is all that survives: 42 bases in frame from base 1. Trimming costs V 5 bases and J 0 bases, and their ends lie 14 bases apart. From the germline V gene (reference sequence), CDR1 is DFQATT and CDR2 is SNEGSKA. Amplification of TCR beta CDR3 regions was carried out from RNA transcripts. The first round of RT-PCR for the TCR CDR3 was performed with the HTBI primer set and the Qiagen OneStep RT-PCR kit. Libraries were constructed in a second round of multiplex PCR, after which size selection and purification were carried out. The libraries were sequenced on an Illumina HiSeq2000 using paired-end 100 bp reads. The authors processed their data as follows. SOAPnuke was used to process the raw data, throwing out any read that contained adapters or uncalled bases, had a mean Phred below 15, or lacked an exact constant-primer or identifier match. COPE v1.2.5 was used to merge high-quality paired reads, and clonotypes were defined as unique nucleotide sequences. MiTCR v1.1 was used to align the clonotypes against IMGT TRBV, TRBD and TRBJ reference segments. Analysis was restricted to V-J combinations with a frequency above 0.0001, which covered 99% to 99.2% of repertoires. The TCS score was defined as the ratio of F50 (clonal expansion) to E x V (chaos), calculated using BLOSUM62-based TCRdist between CDR3 peptides within each V-J. Welch's t-statistics and random forest reduced 514 V-J features to fewer than 15, which were used in a naive Bayes classifier (R e1071). Thyroid-blood repertoire similarity was quantified with the Morisita-Horn index. TCRdb handled the public reads itself, with Q25 trimming in fastp and clone calling in MiXCR, and kept productive beta chains. Rows merge per CDR3 protein into single entries with the most common DNA and genes. TCRdb's processing, not the authors', yielded these V and J calls. Here the sample has 45,000 or so distinct CDR3 sequences; about half occur a single time. Roughly 32% of the sample lies in the top ten.

Stable Graves' hyperthyroidism was defined as the absence of progression to ophthalmopathy over 18 months of follow-up. Hyperthyroidism patients were aged 18 to 65 years and newly diagnosed, with disease duration of less than 2 months. The study excluded patients with uncontrolled infections, other autoimmune diseases, pregnancy or lactation. Clinical symptoms, serum thyroxine and TRAb, thyroid ultrasound, and orbital computed tomography formed the basis for the diagnoses. Total RNA was extracted with Trizol reagent, and quality was checked on an Agilent 2100 Bioanalyzer. Sequencing input: peripheral blood or thyroid tissue (not recorded which). The rearranged chain carries TRBV20-1 and TRBJ2-7, with TRBD2 tentatively as D gene (6 bases match). The receptor comes from a woman in her fifties or sixties with Graves' hyperthyroidism. The CDR3 region: CSAFRRESSYEQYF. The DNA sequence is given as TGCAGTGCTTTCAGACGGGAGAGCTCCTACGAGCAGTACTTC.